The text below deals with one T cell receptor (beta chain). The CDR3 loop spans 13 amino acids. Deletions cut 5 bases from V and 4 bases from J, with 9 bases between. Germline V gene lookup returns CDR1 MNHNS and CDR2 SASEGT. The sample is drawn from a study of shared clonotypes between healthy human individuals. Study information: Donors were a couple of women and a few men aged 18 to 49.

Across several immunoSEQ plates, the genomic DNA of each subset was split evenly. Clones were read by immunoSEQ multiplex PCR, and TCRdb kept only the in-frame ones, dropping some. This table has about 530,000 clones, 60% to 80% appearing once. All donors were healthy HIV-negative adults lacking recent acute infections or vaccinations. Genomic DNA for unsorted samples was obtained from about 90 million PBMCs. This TCR derives from a woman aged 35 to 49 in good health. Some clones in this sample may be carry-over from other donors' samples. The chain has TRBV6-1 and TRBJ2-1, with TRBD1 as a possible D gene (6 bases). The source material was PBMCs. The CDR3 bases are TGTGCCAGCAGTTGGGGACAATACAATGAGCAGTTCTTC. Residues: CASSWGQYNEQFF.